Following are 10 T cell receptor beta chains from one sample sequenced in a study of shared clonotypes between healthy human individuals. Profiling relied on immunoSEQ multiplex PCR, and the TCRdb table lists in-frame clones only, not all of them. The sample lists about half a million clones, roughly 80% seen once, with roughly 13% in the top ten. The sample was PBMCs. Receptor source: a woman aged 40 to 50 in good health. Some clones in this sample may be carry-over from other donors' samples.

The chain's CDR3 is CASSFLAGGPYNEQFF. CDR3 DNA sequence: TGTGCCAGCAGCTTTCTAGCGGGAGGCCCCTACAATGAGCAGTTCTTC. The V gene is TRBV11-2, the J gene TRBJ2-1; 11 bases are a match to TRBD2. This CDR3 spans 16 amino acids. Germline V CDR1 and CDR2: SGHAT, FQNNGV. Unmatched junction bases numbered 3, after V lost 3 bases and J lost 2 bases.

The chain carries TRBV4-1 and TRBJ2-7; D is possibly TRBD2 (5 bases). There are 17 residues in the CDR3. Germline loops: CDR1 MGHRA, CDR2 YSYEKL. The V end lost 2 bases, the J end lost 0 bases, and 17 bases lay between the germline ends. This CDR3 reads CASSQRTGTEFSYEQYF. The CDR3 DNA reads as TGCGCCAGCAGCCAACGGACTGGTACGGAGTTCTCCTACGAGCAGTACTTC.

CDR3 DNA: TGTGCCAGCAGCTTAGGGACTAGCGGGAGGTACGAGCAGTACTTC. Protein product: CASSLGTSGRYEQYF. The chain carries TRBV7-2 and TRBJ2-7, with 14 bases that match TRBD2. The CDR3 is 15 residues long. V was pared by 1 base and J by 4 bases, with 0 bases of the junction left unmatched. Germline CDR1 and CDR2: SGHTA and FQGNSA.

With respect to this clone: A far larger clone differs by one base, so this is likely a read error. Other DNA variants within this sample encode the same CDR3. The J gene is TRBJ2-7, the V gene TRBV2; D may be TRBD2 (5 bases). V lost 3 bases and J 1 base, leaving 10 bases between the germline ends. CDR1 is SNHLY, CDR2 FYNNEI, per germline. The CDR3 consists of 14 residues. CDR3 DNA sequence: TGTGCCAGCAGTGAGGCGGGTTATTCCTACGAGCAGTACTTC. Translation: CASSEAGYSYEQYF.

V and J are TRBV27 and TRBJ1-5; 7 nucleotides agree with TRBD1. Per the germline V gene, CDR1 is MNHEY and CDR2 is SMNVEV (reference sequence). CDR3 length equals 15 residues. V trimming: 6 bases; J trimming: 6 bases; junction bases outside the gene matches: 11. CDR3 DNA sequence: TGTGCCAGCAGCCGGGACCGGGACAGTGGTCAGCCCCAGCATTTT. It translates to CASSRDRDSGQPQHF.

The chain combines TRBV11-3 with TRBJ2-3, with TRBD1 as a possible D gene (5 bases). CDR1 is SGHNT and CDR2 is YENEEA in the germline V gene. The CDR3 contains 12 residues. V was trimmed by 5 bases and J by 8 bases, leaving 11 bases between them. This CDR3 is CASSPRQGTQYF. The CDR3 nucleotides are TGTGCCAGCAGCCCCCGCCAGGGTACGCAGTATTTT.

The chain employs TRBV6-6 and TRBJ2-7; D is unclear. In germline, CDR1 is MNHNY, CDR2 SVGAGI (reference sequence). V lost 6 bases and J 3 bases, leaving 12 bases between the germline ends. The CDR3 loop spans 13 amino acids. The CDR3 DNA is TGTGCCAGCAGAAGCCTTGGAGACTACGAGCAGTACTTC. Its translation: CASRSLGDYEQYF.

This chain connects TRBV10-3 to TRBJ2-7, with TRBD2 identical over 8 bases. Germline values: CDR1 ENHRY, CDR2 SYGVKD. This CDR3 comprises 14 residues. V lost 3 bases and J lost 2; bases outside the gene matches: 3. In DNA, the CDR3 is TGTGCCATCAGTGATAGCGGGATGCCCTACGAGCAGTACTTC. This codes for CAISDSGMPYEQYF.

There are a few counts of this clone. The chain uses TRBV11-2 and TRBJ2-4; TRBD1 agrees at 9 bases. Germline CDR1 SGHAT, CDR2 FQNNGV. V was pared by 3 bases and J by 6 bases, with 9 bases of the junction left unmatched. CDR3 length: 16 residues. This chain's CDR3 is CASSFVGGQGSNIQYF. CDR3 sequence (DNA): TGTGCCAGCAGCTTTGTGGGAGGACAGGGGTCAAACATTCAGTACTTC.

This clone was detected ten times or more. This chain links TRBV18 with TRBJ1-2; possibly TRBD1 for D (5 bases). Per the germline V gene, CDR1 is KGHSH and CDR2 is LQKENI. The V and J ends lost 0 bases and 6 bases respectively, with 11 bases between them. The CDR3 length is 14 residues. CDR3 sequence (DNA): TGTGCCAGCTCACCACCGCAGGGCAGGAATGGCTACACCTTC. Translating gives CASSPPQGRNGYTF.